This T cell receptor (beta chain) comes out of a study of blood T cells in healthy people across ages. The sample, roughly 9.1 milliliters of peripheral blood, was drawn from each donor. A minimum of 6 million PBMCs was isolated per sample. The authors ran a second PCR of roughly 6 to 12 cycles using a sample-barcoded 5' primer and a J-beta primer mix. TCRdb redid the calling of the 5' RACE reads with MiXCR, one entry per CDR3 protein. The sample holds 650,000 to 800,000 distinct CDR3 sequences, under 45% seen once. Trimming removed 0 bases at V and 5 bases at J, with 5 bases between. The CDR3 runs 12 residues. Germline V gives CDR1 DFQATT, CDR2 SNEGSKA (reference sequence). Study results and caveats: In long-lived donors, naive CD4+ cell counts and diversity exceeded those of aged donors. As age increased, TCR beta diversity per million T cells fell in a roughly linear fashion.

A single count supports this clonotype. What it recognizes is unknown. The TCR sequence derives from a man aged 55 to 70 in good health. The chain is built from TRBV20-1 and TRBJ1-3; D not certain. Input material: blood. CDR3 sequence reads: CSARDPRNTIYF. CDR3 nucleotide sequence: TGCAGTGCTAGAGATCCAAGAAACACCATATATTTT.